The 5 T cell receptor beta chains presented below share a single source sample, sequenced in a study of OX40 agonist ivuxolimab in advanced cancers. The assay was immunoSEQ multiplex PCR, and TCRdb's table has in-frame clones only and misses some. In the table there are about 55,000 clones, more than 70% of which are singletons. The sample was CD4+ or CD8+ T cells sorted from blood, taken in a trial of the OX40 agonist ivuxolimab. The receptors were sampled from an adult with an advanced solid tumor such as melanoma, head and neck, liver or kidney cancer.

V usage is TRBV10-1 and J usage is TRBJ2-5; 8 bases are a match to TRBD1. Per germline, CDR1 WNHNN and CDR2 SYGVQD (reference sequence). This CDR3 contains 15 residues. Losses at the gene ends were 4 bases for V and 0 bases for J; bases not matched to a gene: 4. The CDR3 here is CASSGHRGYQETQYF. The CDR3 DNA reads TGCGCCAGCAGTGGTCACAGGGGGTACCAAGAGACCCAGTACTTC.

V usage is TRBV6-5 and J usage is TRBJ2-1; maybe TRBD1 (6 bases). Germline V CDR1 and CDR2: MNHEY, SVGAGI. Trimming removed 2 bases at V and 9 bases at J, with 17 bases between. This CDR3 comprises 15 residues. CDR3: CASSYLTQGGGEQFF. In nucleotides, the CDR3 is TGTGCCAGCAGTTACCTGACACAGGGCGGCGGTGAGCAGTTCTTC.

This clone was seen once. For the CDR3, the DNA is TGTGCCAGCAGCCTAGGGGGGCTAGCGGGGTTACAAGAGACCCAGTACTTC. Protein sequence: CASSLGGLAGLQETQYF. This chain connects TRBV2 to TRBJ2-5; TRBD2 matches at 9 bases. The V gene's germline CDR1 is SNHLY and CDR2 FYNNEI. Germline trimming cut 6 bases from V and 2 bases from J; bases unmatched to any gene: 13. This CDR3 contains 17 residues. The whole variable domain, remainder taken from reference TRBV2 and TRBJ2-5, is EPEVTQTPSHQVTQMGQEVILRCVPISNHLYFYWYRQILGQKVEFLVSFYNNEISEKSEIFDDQFSVERPDGSNFTLKIRSTKLEDSAMYFCASSLGGLAGLQETQYFGPGTRLLVL.

The V and J genes are TRBV9 and TRBJ1-1, with unresolved D. The germline V gene encodes CDR1 SGDLS and CDR2 YYNGEE. This CDR3 has 14 amino acids. The V end was cut by 0 bases, the J end by 1 base, with 7 bases between. The CDR3 region is CASSVEPENTEAFF. Here the CDR3 DNA reads TGTGCCAGCAGCGTAGAACCGGAGAACACTGAAGCTTTCTTT.

The chain carries TRBV27 and TRBJ2-1; 7 bases are a match to TRBD2. In germline, CDR1 is MNHEY, CDR2 SMNVEV (reference sequence). CDR3 length: 16 residues. The V gene end was trimmed by 10 bases and the J gene end by 4 bases; junction bases not matched to a gene: 16. The CDR3 sequence is CATSDLWGGVYNEQFF. The CDR3 region has the DNA TGTGCCACCAGCGACTTGTGGGGGGGGGTATACAATGAGCAGTTCTTC.